These 28 T cell receptor beta chains share one sample of origin, sequenced in a study of shared clonotypes between healthy human individuals (dated by TCRdb to the early 2020s). Receptor libraries were prepared by the immunoSEQ multiplex PCR assay. TCRdb retrieved this table from immuneACCESS and kept in-frame rearrangements only. Not all clones are present; in checked studies, unresolved V genes account for under half, and no reason is known for the remainder. The table for this sample lists about 2.4 million clones; more than 85% of them were counted only once. 0.36% of the sample lies in the top ten. Material for sequencing was naive CD4+ T cells from PBMCs. The cell subset or site label for this specimen denotes: CD45RA+ positively selected. All receptors come from a man between 18 and 35 years old in good health. Some clones in this sample may be carry-over from other donors' samples.

The chain links TRBV6-6 to TRBJ2-4; no clear D gene. V lost 6 bases, J lost 11 bases, and 17 bases lay in between. Germline CDR1 is MNHNY and CDR2 is SVGAGI (reference sequence). This CDR3 spans 13 amino acids. CDR3 amino acids: CASSSTPLSFQYF. The DNA of the CDR3 is TGTGCCAGCAGCTCGACTCCACTCAGCTTTCAGTACTTC.

This clone was seen more than once but under ten times. The chain is built from TRBV25-1 and TRBJ1-2; D is unclear. Germline CDR1 is MGHDK and CDR2 is SYGVNS. The CDR3 extends over 15 amino acids. V dropped 0 bases and J dropped 0 bases, with 8 bases sitting between them. The CDR3 loop reads CASSEYPGANYGYTF. As DNA, the CDR3 is TGTGCCAGCAGTGAATACCCAGGCGCTAACTATGGCTACACCTTC.

The genes are TRBV30 and TRBJ2-3; D is undetermined. This CDR3 is 14 amino acids long. CDR1 is GTSNPN and CDR2 is SVGIG in the germline V gene (reference sequence). Between the trimmed V and J ends, which lost 0 bases and 6 bases, there was a span of 13 bases. The CDR3 nucleotides read TGTGCCTGGAGTGTACTCGTGGTCGGCGATACGCAGTATTTT. Protein sequence: CAWSVLVVGDTQYF.

The chain carries TRBV6-6 and TRBJ1-3; no reliable D call. Trimming pared 5 bases from V and 8 bases from J, leaving 19 bases between. CDR1 is MNHNY and CDR2 is SVGAGI in the germline V gene (reference sequence). CDR3 length equals 15 residues. CDR3 loop: CASSIGQASRDTIYF. The CDR3 coding sequence is TGTGCCAGCAGTATAGGTCAGGCCAGCCGAGACACCATATATTTT.

This chain links TRBV6-1 with TRBJ2-5, with 7 nucleotides matching TRBD1. The end of the DNA aligns better with TRBJ2-7, so the J call may be wrong. CDR1 and CDR2 (germline): MNHNS, SASEGT. The CDR3 consists of 15 residues. DNA of the CDR3: TGTGCCAGCAGTGATAGACAGGGTGGTGTATACGAGCAGTACTTC. Its translation is CASSDRQGGVYEQYF.

The rearrangement joins TRBV29-1 to TRBJ2-3; 9 positions agree with TRBD1. This CDR3 has 14 residues. After removal of 7 bases from V and 2 bases from J, the junction contained 7 bases not matched to a gene. From germline, CDR1 is SQVTM and CDR2 ANQGSEA. Written as DNA, the CDR3 is TGCAGCGAAACAGGGGGCGGTAACACAGATACGCAGTATTTT. Translation: CSETGGGNTDTQYF.

The V gene is TRBV18, the J gene TRBJ2-6; a weak D match, TRBD1 (5 bases). The V gene's germline CDR1 is KGHSH and CDR2 LQKENI. This CDR3 contains 15 residues. Trimming removed 4 bases from V and 2 bases from J, with 9 bases in between. The CDR3 loop reads CASSRSRAGANVLTF. CDR3 DNA sequence: TGTGCCAGCTCACGGTCCAGGGCTGGGGCCAACGTCCTGACTTTC. The complete variable domain, with remaining parts taken from reference TRBV18 and TRBJ2-6, reads NAGVMQNPRHLVRRRGQEARLRCSPMKGHSHVYWYRQLPEEGLKFMVYLQKENIIDESGMPKERFSAEFPKEGPSILRIQQVVRGDSAAYFCASSRSRAGANVLTFGAGSRLTVL.

This chain links TRBV19 with TRBJ2-7; unclear D gene. The CDR3 length is 14 residues. CDR1 is LNHDA, CDR2 SQIVND, per germline (reference sequence). V lost 2 bases and J 0 bases, leaving 8 bases between the germline ends. The CDR3 nucleotides are TGTGCCAGTAGTATACAGCCTAGCTCCTACGAGCAGTACTTC. The encoded protein is CASSIQPSSYEQYF.

This clone is a singleton in its sample. The chain links TRBV7-9 to TRBJ1-2; D perhaps matches TRBD1 (5 bases). CDR3 length: 15 residues. Trimming removed 5 bases at V and 4 bases at J, with 17 bases between. The germline CDR1 and CDR2 sequences are SEHNR and FQNEAQ (reference sequence). CDR3 loop: CASSALGQGTYGYTF. The CDR3 bases are TGTGCCAGCAGCGCCTTAGGCCAGGGCACCTATGGCTACACCTTC.

The genes are TRBV2 and TRBJ2-7; TRBD2 is a possible D gene (5 bases). The V gene lost 1 base and the J gene lost 5 bases, with 15 bases spanning the gap. Germline CDR1 reads SNHLY; CDR2 reads FYNNEI. This CDR3 spans 15 amino acids. Written as DNA, the CDR3 is TGTGCCAGCAGTGAAGATCTCGCGGGTTCCAACGAGCAGTACTTC. Residues: CASSEDLAGSNEQYF.

The V and J genes are TRBV19 and TRBJ2-7, with TRBD1 as a possible D gene (6 bases). V gave up 5 bases and J gave up 6 bases, with 17 bases separating them. The V gene's germline CDR1 is LNHDA and CDR2 SQIVND (reference sequence). The CDR3 sequence is 14 residues long. The CDR3 bases are TGTGCCAGTAGTCCAGGACAGTTTCAACGCGAGCAGTACTTC. This sequence encodes CASSPGQFQREQYF.

This chain links TRBV5-1 with TRBJ1-1, with TRBD1 identical over 11 bases. The V gene end was trimmed by 5 bases and the J gene end by 7 bases; junction bases not matched to a gene: 10. CDR1 is SGHRS, CDR2 YFSETQ, per germline. This CDR3 spans 15 amino acids. As DNA, the CDR3 is TGCGCCAGCAGGCCGAGGACAGGGGGCAGCGGTGAAGCTTTCTTT. Translated: CASRPRTGGSGEAFF.

The chain links TRBV7-2 to TRBJ2-7, with 7 bases lining up with TRBD1. V lost 5 bases to trimming and J lost 2 bases; unmatched junction nucleotides: 12. The CDR3 is 16 amino acids. The germline CDR1 and CDR2 sequences are SGHTA and FQGNSA. The CDR3 is CASSRQPDRATYEQYF. The CDR3 coding sequence is TGTGCCAGCAGCCGACAACCCGACAGGGCCACCTACGAGCAGTACTTC.

The chain couples TRBV29-1 to TRBJ2-5; D gene unclear. The germline gives CDR1 SQVTM, CDR2 ANQGSEA. V was cut by 6 bases and J by 2 bases, with 10 bases left in between. The CDR3 runs 12 residues. CDR3 in amino acids: CSVSLTQETQYF. CDR3 coding DNA: TGCAGCGTCAGTCTTACACAAGAGACCCAGTACTTC.

The CDR3 loop reads CASSLSGGKGEQFF. The CDR3 DNA is TGTGCCAGCAGCCTGAGCGGGGGGAAGGGTGAGCAGTTCTTC. The V and J genes are TRBV7-8 and TRBJ2-1, with 9 positions matching TRBD2. The CDR3 is made up of 14 amino acids. CDR1 SGHVS and CDR2 FQNEAQ come from the germline V gene. J lost 9 bases, V lost 5 bases, and 8 bases had no gene match.

J is TRBJ2-7 and V is TRBV9; the D gene is possibly TRBD1 (5 bases). The V gene lost 4 bases and the J gene lost 1 base, with 18 bases spanning the gap. The CDR3 is 16 amino acids. Germline lookup yields CDR1 SGDLS and CDR2 YYNGEE. The CDR3: CASSPHSQGTSYEQYF. CDR3 DNA sequence: TGTGCCAGCAGCCCTCACTCCCAGGGCACTTCCTACGAGCAGTACTTC.

The J gene is TRBJ2-7, the V gene TRBV5-4; D gene unclear. The germline gives CDR1 SGHNT, CDR2 YYREEE (reference sequence). This CDR3 region has 13 residues. Trimming removed 4 bases at V and 1 base at J, with 9 bases between. CDR3 in amino acids: CASSPWGSYEQYF. The CDR3 DNA reads TGTGCCAGCAGCCCCTGGGGATCCTACGAGCAGTACTTC.

This chain links TRBV7-9 with TRBJ2-1; TRBD2 agrees at 13 bases. Germline assignment: CDR1 SEHNR and CDR2 FQNEAQ (reference sequence). J lost 5 bases, V lost 7 bases, and 8 bases had no gene match. This CDR3 spans 16 amino acids. For the CDR3, the DNA is TGTGCCAGCATCTCCCGACTAGCGGGAGGCCACAATGAGCAGTTCTTC. This codes for CASISRLAGGHNEQFF.

V usage is TRBV10-1 and J usage is TRBJ1-2; 10 positions agree with TRBD1. CDR1 WNHNN and CDR2 SYGVQD come from the germline V gene (reference sequence). This CDR3 comprises 19 residues. Losses at the gene ends were 3 bases for V and 4 bases for J; bases not matched to a gene: 17. CDR3 coding DNA: TGCGCCAGCAGTGAACCGACCGGGACAGGGGACGTTGGTGGCTATGGCTACACCTTC. It is translated as CASSEPTGTGDVGGYGYTF.

The chain recombines TRBV7-2 with TRBJ1-4; a possible D gene is TRBD1 (5 bases). Germline V gene sequence: CDR1 SGHTA, CDR2 FQGNSA. CDR3 length equals 17 residues. Trimming stripped 3 bases from V and 7 bases from J, with 21 bases between. Written as DNA, the CDR3 is TGTGCCAGCAGCTTTGGTGACAGCCCCACCCAGGGTGAAAAACTGTTTTTT. This sequence encodes CASSFGDSPTQGEKLFF.

The chain joins TRBV27 to TRBJ2-7; 8 bases match TRBD2. The CDR3 runs to 16 residues. After removal of 3 bases from V and 0 bases from J, the junction contained 7 bases not matched to a gene. The germline gives CDR1 MNHEY, CDR2 SMNVEV (reference sequence). CDR3 loop: CASSFSSGHSSYEQYF. Written as DNA, the CDR3 is TGTGCCAGCAGTTTTTCTAGCGGGCATAGCTCCTACGAGCAGTACTTC.

The chain carries TRBV7-9 and TRBJ2-1; 10 bases are shared with TRBD1. Trimming removed 3 bases from V and 5 bases from J; junction bases left unmatched: 4. The CDR3 is made up of 15 amino acids. CDR1 is SEHNR and CDR2 is FQNEAQ in the germline V gene (reference sequence). CDR3 coding DNA: TGTGCCAGCAGCTTCCCCGGGACAGGGGACAATGAGCAGTTCTTC. It specifies CASSFPGTGDNEQFF.

This clone appeared a single time. The J gene is TRBJ1-5, the V gene TRBV30; a weak D match, TRBD1 (5 bases). Germline loops: CDR1 GTSNPN, CDR2 SVGIG (reference sequence). Between the trimmed V and J ends, which lost 2 bases and 7 bases, there was a span of 12 bases. This CDR3 has 13 amino acids. The CDR3 reads CAWSIGGAQPQHF. The CDR3 DNA reads as TGTGCCTGGAGTATTGGTGGGGCCCAGCCCCAGCATTTT.

The genes are TRBV7-2 and TRBJ2-7; 8 nucleotides align to TRBD2. The CDR3 is 16 residues long. The J segment lost 2 bases and the V segment lost 5 bases, leaving 11 bases of the junction unmatched. The germline V gene has CDR1 SGHTA and CDR2 FQGNSA. The CDR3 sequence is CASSLFLAGGTYEQYF. DNA of the CDR3: TGTGCCAGCAGCCTTTTCCTGGCGGGGGGTACCTACGAGCAGTACTTC.

As regards this clone: In the same sample, other DNA sequences code for this CDR3. The chain uses TRBV28 and TRBJ2-1; TRBD2 agrees at 8 bases. The CDR3 is made up of 16 amino acids. CDR1 and CDR2 from the germline V gene are MDHEN and SYDVKM. Trimming at V came to 5 bases and at J to 0 bases, leaving 6 bases not matched to a gene. The CDR3 spells CASSLGGGSSYNEQFF. The CDR3 region has the DNA TGTGCCAGCAGTCTAGGCGGGGGGAGCTCCTACAATGAGCAGTTCTTC.

The J gene is TRBJ2-7, the V gene TRBV7-9; 9 nucleotides agree with TRBD1. The V gene end was trimmed by 10 bases and the J gene end by 2 bases; junction bases not matched to a gene: 6. CDR1 is SEHNR and CDR2 is FQNEAQ in the germline V gene (reference sequence). The CDR3 loop spans 13 amino acids. The CDR3 nucleotides read TGTGCCACGGGGACAGGGAAAGCCTACGAGCAGTACTTC. It is translated as CATGTGKAYEQYF.

This chain links TRBV7-8 with TRBJ1-4; tentatively, D is TRBD1 (6 bases). The CDR3 consists of 15 residues. With 3 bases removed from V and 3 bases from J, the gap between germline ends came to 11 bases. Per germline, CDR1 SGHVS and CDR2 FQNEAQ. The CDR3 bases are TGTGCCAGCAGCTTCCAACAGGGAGCTAATGAAAAACTGTTTTTT. It translates to CASSFQQGANEKLFF.

The chain links TRBV29-1 to TRBJ2-5; no reliable D call. Germline V gene lookup returns CDR1 SQVTM and CDR2 ANQGSEA. The CDR3 extends over 12 amino acids. V was shortened by 3 bases and J by 2 bases, with 7 bases between the two germline ends. The CDR3 bases are TGCAGCGTTGACAGCAGACAAGAGACCCAGTACTTC. It yields the protein CSVDSRQETQYF. Full variable domain (remainder filled in from reference TRBV29-1 and TRBJ2-5): SAVISQKPSRDICQRGTSLTIQCQVDSQVTMMFWYRQQPGQSLTLIATANQGSEATYESGFVIDKFPISRPNLTFSTLTVSNMSPEDSSIYLCSVDSRQETQYFGPGTRLLVL.